A single TCR beta chain is shown here with its context. V was shortened by 2 bases and J by 4 bases, with 11 bases between the two germline ends. The CDR3 extends over 14 amino acids. Germline loops: CDR1 ENHRY, CDR2 SYGVKD. This specimen comes from a study of T-cell reconstitution after alpha-beta-depleted transplantation in children. During its preparation, the TCRbeta library received unique molecular identifiers. MiXCR, run by TCRdb on the PCR reads, gives a single entry per CDR3 protein. The sample contains some 290,000 distinct CDR3 sequences, 9.5% to 10% of which appear only once. V gene TRBV10-3 combines with J gene TRBJ1-2; TRBD1 is a possible D gene (5 bases). The origin of this receptor is a human donor who donated a stem cell graft to a child with SCID. Sequences were derived from PBMCs from the stem cell graft donor, sampled from the stem cell graft. In nucleotides, the CDR3 is TGTGCCATCAGTGAGAGAATGGGGCTCTATGGCTACACCTTC. It translates to CAISERMGLYGYTF.